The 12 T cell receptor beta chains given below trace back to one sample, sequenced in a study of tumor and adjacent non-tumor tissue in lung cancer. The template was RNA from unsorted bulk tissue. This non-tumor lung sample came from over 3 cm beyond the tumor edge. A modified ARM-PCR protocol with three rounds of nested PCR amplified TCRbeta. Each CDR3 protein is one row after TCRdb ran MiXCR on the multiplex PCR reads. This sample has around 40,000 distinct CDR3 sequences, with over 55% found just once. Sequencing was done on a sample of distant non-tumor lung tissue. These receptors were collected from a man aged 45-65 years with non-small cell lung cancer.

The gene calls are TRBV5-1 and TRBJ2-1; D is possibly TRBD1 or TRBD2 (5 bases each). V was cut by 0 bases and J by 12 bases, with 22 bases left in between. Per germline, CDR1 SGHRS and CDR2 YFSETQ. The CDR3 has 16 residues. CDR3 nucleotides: TGCGCCAGCAGCTTGGACGCCGGGACCGGCTTAGTGGGGCAGTTCTTC. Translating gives CASSLDAGTGLVGQFF.

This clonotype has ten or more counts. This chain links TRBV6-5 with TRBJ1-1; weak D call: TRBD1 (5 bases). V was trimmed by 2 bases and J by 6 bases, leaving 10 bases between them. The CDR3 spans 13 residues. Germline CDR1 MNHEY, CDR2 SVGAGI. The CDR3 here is CASSYGGDAEAFF. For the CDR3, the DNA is TGTGCCAGCAGTTACGGAGGGGACGCTGAAGCTTTCTTT.

CDR3 amino acids: CAISESGGWGIYEQYF. The CDR3 DNA reads TGTGCCATCAGTGAGTCGGGCGGATGGGGGATCTACGAGCAGTACTTC. The chain has TRBV10-3 and TRBJ2-7; either TRBD1 or TRBD2 may supply D (5 bases each). Trimming removed 0 bases at V and 3 bases at J, with 15 bases between. The CDR3 runs 16 residues. The germline V gene encodes CDR1 ENHRY and CDR2 SYGVKD.

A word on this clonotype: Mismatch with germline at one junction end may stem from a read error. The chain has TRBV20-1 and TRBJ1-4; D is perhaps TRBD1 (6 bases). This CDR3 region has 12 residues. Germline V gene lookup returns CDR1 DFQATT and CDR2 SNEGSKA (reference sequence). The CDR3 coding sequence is TGCATTGCCTGGACAGCTAATGAAAAACTGCTTTTT. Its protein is CIAWTANEKLLF.

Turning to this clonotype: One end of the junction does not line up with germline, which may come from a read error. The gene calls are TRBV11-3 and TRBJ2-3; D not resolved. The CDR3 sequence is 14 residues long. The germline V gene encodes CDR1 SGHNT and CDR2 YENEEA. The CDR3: CTSSLDKNTDTQYF. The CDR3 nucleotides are TGTACCAGCAGCTTAGACAAGAACACAGATACGCAGTATTTT.

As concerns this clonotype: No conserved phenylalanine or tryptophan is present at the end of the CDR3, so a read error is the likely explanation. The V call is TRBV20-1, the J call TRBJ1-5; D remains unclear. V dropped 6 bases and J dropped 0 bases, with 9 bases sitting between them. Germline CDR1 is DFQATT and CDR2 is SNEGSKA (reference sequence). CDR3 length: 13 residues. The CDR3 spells CSARWDSNQPQHV. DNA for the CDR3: TGCAGTGCAAGGTGGGATAGCAATCAGCCCCAGCATGTT.

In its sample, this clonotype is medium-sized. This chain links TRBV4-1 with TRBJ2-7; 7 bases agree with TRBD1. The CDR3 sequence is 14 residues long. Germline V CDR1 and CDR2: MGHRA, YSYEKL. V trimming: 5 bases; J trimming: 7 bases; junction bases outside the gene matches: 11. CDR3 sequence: CASSYGQVAGEQYF. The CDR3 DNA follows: TGCGCCAGCAGCTACGGACAGGTGGCAGGGGAGCAGTACTTC.

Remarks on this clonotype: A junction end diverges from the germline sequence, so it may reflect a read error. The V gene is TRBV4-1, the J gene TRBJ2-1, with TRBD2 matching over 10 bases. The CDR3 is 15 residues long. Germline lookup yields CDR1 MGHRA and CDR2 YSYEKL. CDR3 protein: CASSPPGLAFDEQLF. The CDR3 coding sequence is TGCGCTAGCAGCCCCCCGGGACTAGCGTTCGATGAGCAGCTCTTC.

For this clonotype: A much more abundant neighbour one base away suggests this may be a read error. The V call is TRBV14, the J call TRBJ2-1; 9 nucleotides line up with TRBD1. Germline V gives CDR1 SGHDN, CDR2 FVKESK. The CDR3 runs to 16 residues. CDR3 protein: CASSLDRGQIYNELFF. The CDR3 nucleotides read TGTGCCAGCAGCCTGGACAGGGGCCAGATTTACAATGAGCTGTTCTTC. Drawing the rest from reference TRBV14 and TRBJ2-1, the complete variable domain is EAGVTQFPSHSVIEKGQTVTLRCDPISGHDNLYWYRRVMGKEIKFLLHFVKESKQDESGMPNNRFLAERTGGTYSTLKVQPAELEDSGVYFCASSLDRGQIYNELFFGPGTRLTVL.

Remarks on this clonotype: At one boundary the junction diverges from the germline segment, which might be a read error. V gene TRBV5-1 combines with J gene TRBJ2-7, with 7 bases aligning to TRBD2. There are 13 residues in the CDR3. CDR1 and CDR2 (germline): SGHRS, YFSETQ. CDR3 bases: TGCACCAGCAGCTTGGGTCAGGCGGGGGTGCAGTACTTC. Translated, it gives CTSSLGQAGVQYF. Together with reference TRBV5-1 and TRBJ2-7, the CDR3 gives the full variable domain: KAGVTQTPRYLIKTRGQQVTLSCSPISGHRSVSWYQQTPGQGLQFLFEYFSETQRNKGNFPGRFSGRQFSNSRSEMNVSTLELGDSALYLCTSSLGQAGVQYFGPGTRLTVT.

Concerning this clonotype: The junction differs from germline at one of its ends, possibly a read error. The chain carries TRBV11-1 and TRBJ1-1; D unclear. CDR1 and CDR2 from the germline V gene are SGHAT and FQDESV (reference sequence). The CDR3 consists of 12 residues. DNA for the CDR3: TGTGCCGCCAGCTTAGCGGGGAGTGAAACTTTCTTT. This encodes CAASLAGSETFF.

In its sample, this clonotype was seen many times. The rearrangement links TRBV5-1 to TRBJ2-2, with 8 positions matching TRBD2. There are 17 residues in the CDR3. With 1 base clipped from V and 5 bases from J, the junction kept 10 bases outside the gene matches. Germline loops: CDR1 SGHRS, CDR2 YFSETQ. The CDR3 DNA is TGCGCCAGCAGCTTGAATACAGCGGGAGCCGGAACCGGGGAGCTGTTTTTT. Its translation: CASSLNTAGAGTGELFF.